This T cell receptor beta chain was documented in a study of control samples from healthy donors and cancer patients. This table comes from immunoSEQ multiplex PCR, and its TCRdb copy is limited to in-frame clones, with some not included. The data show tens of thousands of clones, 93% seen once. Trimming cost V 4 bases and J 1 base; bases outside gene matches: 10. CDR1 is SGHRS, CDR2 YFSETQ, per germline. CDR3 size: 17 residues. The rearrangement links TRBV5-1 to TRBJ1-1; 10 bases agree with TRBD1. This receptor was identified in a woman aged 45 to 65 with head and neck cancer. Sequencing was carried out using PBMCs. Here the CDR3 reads CASSQPGQGLGNTEAFF. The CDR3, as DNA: TGCGCCAGCAGCCAGCCGGGACAGGGGTTGGGGAACACTGAAGCTTTCTTT.